The T cell receptor (beta chain) described here comes from a study of T cell responses to AZD1222 COVID-19 vaccine. This CDR3 has 14 amino acids. Trimming took off 1 base at V and 10 bases at J, with 11 bases between the two ends. The germline V gene encodes CDR1 LGHDT and CDR2 YNNKEL (reference sequence). Only in-frame clones appear in the TCRdb table, and some are missing; sequencing was by immunoSEQ multiplex PCR. The sample contains under 150,000 clones, 92% of which appear only once. This sample comprised peripheral blood, obtained 28 days after the second AZD1222 dose. The TCR was taken from an adult who received the AZD1222 COVID-19 vaccine. This sequence joins TRBV3-1 (or the pseudogene TRBV3-2) and TRBJ1-6, with D possibly being TRBD1 (5 bases). CDR3 region: CASSQVLGESPLHF. The CDR3 DNA follows: TGTGCCAGCAGCCAAGTCCTGGGGGAGTCACCCCTCCACTTT.